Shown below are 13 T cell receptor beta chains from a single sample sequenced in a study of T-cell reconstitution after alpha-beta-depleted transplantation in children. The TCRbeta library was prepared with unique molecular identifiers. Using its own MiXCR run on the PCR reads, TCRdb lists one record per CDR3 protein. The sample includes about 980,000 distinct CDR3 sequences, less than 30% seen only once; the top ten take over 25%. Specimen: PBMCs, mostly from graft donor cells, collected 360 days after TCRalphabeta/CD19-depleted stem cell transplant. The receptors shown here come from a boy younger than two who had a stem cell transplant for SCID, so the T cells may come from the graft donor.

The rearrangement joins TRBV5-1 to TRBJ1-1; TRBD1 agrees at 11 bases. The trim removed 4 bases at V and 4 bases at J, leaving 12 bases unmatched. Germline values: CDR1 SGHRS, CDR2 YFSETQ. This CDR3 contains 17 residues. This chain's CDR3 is CASSQDRGQLWATEAFF. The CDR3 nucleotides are TGCGCCAGCAGCCAGGACAGGGGGCAGCTGTGGGCCACTGAAGCTTTCTTT.

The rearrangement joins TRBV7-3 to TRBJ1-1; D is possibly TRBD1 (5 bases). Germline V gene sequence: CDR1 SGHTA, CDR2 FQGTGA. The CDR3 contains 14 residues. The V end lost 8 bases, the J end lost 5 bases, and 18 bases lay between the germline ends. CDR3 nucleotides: TGTGCCAGCGCCGTCCAGGGCGCCGGGACTGAAGCTTTCTTT. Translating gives CASAVQGAGTEAFF.

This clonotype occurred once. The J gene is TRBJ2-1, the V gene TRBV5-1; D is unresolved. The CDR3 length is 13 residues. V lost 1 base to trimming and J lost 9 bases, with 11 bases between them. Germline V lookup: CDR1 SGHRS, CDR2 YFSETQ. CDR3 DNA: TGCGCCAGCAGCTTGAAGGCTAGTGTTGAGCAGTTCTTC. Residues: CASSLKASVEQFF.

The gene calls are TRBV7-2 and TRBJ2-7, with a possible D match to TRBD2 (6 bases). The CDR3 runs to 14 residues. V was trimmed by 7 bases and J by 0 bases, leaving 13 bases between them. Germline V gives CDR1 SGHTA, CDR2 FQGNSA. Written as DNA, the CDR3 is TGTGCCAGCACCCCTAGCGTAAGCTCCTACGAGCAGTACTTC. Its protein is CASTPSVSSYEQYF.

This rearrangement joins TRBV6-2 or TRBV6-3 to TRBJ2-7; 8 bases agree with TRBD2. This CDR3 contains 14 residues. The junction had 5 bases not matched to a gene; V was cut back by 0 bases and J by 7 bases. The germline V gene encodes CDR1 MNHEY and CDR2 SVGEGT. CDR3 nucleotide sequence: TGTGCCAGCAGTTACTCGTTTAGCGGGATGGAGCAGTACTTC. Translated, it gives CASSYSFSGMEQYF.

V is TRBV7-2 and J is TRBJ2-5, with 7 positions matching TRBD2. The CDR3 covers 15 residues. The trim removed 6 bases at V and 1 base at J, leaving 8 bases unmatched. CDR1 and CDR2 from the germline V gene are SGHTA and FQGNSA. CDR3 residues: CASRHQRGSQETQYF. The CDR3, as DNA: TGTGCCAGCAGACACCAGCGGGGCTCCCAAGAGACCCAGTACTTC.

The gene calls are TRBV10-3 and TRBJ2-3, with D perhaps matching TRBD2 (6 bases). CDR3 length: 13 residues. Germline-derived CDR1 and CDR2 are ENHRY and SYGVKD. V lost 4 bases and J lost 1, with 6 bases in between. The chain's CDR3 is CAISGEGTDTQYF. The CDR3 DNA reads TGTGCCATCAGTGGGGAGGGCACAGATACGCAGTATTTT.

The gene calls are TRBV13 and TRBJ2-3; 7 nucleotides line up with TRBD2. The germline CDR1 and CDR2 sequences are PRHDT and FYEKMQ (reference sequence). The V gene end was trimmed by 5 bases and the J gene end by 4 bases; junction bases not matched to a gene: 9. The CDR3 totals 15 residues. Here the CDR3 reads CASSRRDYTPDTQYF. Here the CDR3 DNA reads TGTGCCAGCAGCCGCCGGGACTACACACCAGATACGCAGTATTTT.

Here the CDR3 DNA reads TGTGCCACCAGCAGAGATAAGTCCAGGGACCTCTACGAGCAGTACTTC. Translating gives CATSRDKSRDLYEQYF. The chain combines TRBV15 with TRBJ2-7; either TRBD1 or TRBD2 may fit D (5 bases each). Deletions cut 0 bases from V and 3 bases from J, with 15 bases between. Germline CDR1 and CDR2: LNHNV and YYDKDF (reference sequence). The length of the CDR3 is 16 residues.

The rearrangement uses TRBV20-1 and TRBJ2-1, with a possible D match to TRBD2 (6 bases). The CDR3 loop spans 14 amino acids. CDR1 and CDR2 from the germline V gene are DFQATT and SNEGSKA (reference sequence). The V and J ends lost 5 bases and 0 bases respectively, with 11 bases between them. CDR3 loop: CSASMTSSYNEQFF. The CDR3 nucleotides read TGCAGTGCTTCAATGACTAGCTCCTACAATGAGCAGTTCTTC.

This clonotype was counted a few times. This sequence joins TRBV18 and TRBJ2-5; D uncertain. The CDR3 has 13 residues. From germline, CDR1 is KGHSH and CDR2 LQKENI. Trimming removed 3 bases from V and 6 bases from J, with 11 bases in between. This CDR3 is CASSPGKVKTQYF. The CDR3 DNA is TGTGCCAGCTCACCGGGGAAGGTCAAGACCCAGTACTTC.

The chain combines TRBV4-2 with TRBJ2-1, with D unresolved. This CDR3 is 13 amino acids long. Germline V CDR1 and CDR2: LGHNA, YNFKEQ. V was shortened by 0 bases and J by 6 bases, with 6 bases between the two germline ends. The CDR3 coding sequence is TGTGCCAGCAGCCAAGAGGCTCCCAATGAGCAGTTCTTC. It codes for CASSQEAPNEQFF.

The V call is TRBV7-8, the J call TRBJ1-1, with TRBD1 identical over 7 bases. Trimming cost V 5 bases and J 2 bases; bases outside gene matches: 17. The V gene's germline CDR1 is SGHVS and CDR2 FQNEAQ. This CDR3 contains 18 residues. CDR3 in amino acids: CASSRTSDRVHFNTEAFF. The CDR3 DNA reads TGTGCCAGCAGCCGGACCTCCGACAGGGTACATTTTAACACTGAAGCTTTCTTT.